The sequence of this TCR beta chain was determined in a study of Graves' ophthalmopathy and Graves' hyperthyroidism. Study observations and caveats: Sensitivity of about 91% and specificity of approximately 81% were achieved when a 13-signature model separated ophthalmopathy from stable hyperthyroidism.

Germline lookup yields CDR1 LGHNA and CDR2 YSLEER. Trimming removed 0 bases from V and 0 bases from J, with 9 bases in between. The CDR3 is 15 residues long. Pregnancy or lactation, uncontrolled infections and other autoimmune diseases were grounds for excluding patients. Only a few counts were recorded for this clonotype. Its antigen is not identified. As the template, RNA transcripts were used to amplify TCR beta CDR3 regions. A first-round RT-PCR used HTBI primers, followed by a second-round multiplex PCR. TCRdb reanalysed the multiplex PCR reads using MiXCR and keeps one entry per CDR3 protein. Here the sample spans over a million distinct CDR3 sequences, about 40% being singletons.

This chain uses TRBV4-3 with TRBJ2-7; D is unclear. This TCR was sampled from an adult man with Graves' hyperthyroidism. The sequencing input was peripheral blood or thyroid tissue (not recorded which). CDR3 loop: CASSQDIAGSYEQYF. The CDR3 DNA follows: TGCGCCAGCAGCCAAGATATCGCCGGCTCCTACGAGCAGTACTTC.